Reported below is one T cell receptor (beta chain). Its specificity is not known. It was with 60 Vbeta and 13 Jbeta primers that the PCR ran. TCRdb's table, derived via immunoSEQ multiplex PCR, lists solely in-frame clones and lacks some. The sample has under 80,000 clones, less than 85% seen once. This specimen belongs to a study of cytomegalovirus exposure and HLA in healthy donors. Study-level points and caveats: When presence/absence was analysed, sequencing depth was taken to be roughly uniform across donors. Confirmation in vitro established that a few CMV-associated chains were specific for CMV antigens.

This clonotype was obtained from a woman aged 25-40 years in good health and CMV-seronegative. Sequencing was carried out using PBMCs.

The CDR3 nucleotides are TGTGCCAGCAGTTCCCCAGGGAGGGTCTATGGCTACACCTTC. This sequence encodes CASSSPGRVYGYTF. V is TRBV28 and J is TRBJ1-2; a weak D match, TRBD1 (5 bases). The CDR3 has 14 residues. V lost 4 bases, J lost 4 bases, and 13 bases lay in between. The germline V gene has CDR1 MDHEN and CDR2 SYDVKM.